Listed below are T cell receptor beta chains from one sample, sequenced in a study of cytomegalovirus exposure and HLA in healthy donors. Sequenced by immunoSEQ multiplex PCR; TCRdb stores in-frame clones only, minus some. This table lists about 210,000 clones. The sample consisted of PBMCs. These receptors were obtained from a woman aged 25 to 39 in good health and CMV-seropositive. Both conserved end residues are part of each CDR3. D genes are given only for firm matches.

V	J	D	DNA	CDR3
TRBV6-5	TRBJ2-1	TRBD1	TGTGCCAGCAGTTCAGAAAGGGGACAGGGGAACAATGAGCAGTTCTTC	CASSSERGQGNNEQFF
TRBV2	TRBJ1-2	NA	TGTGCCAGCTCAAACTCCGGGGACTGGGACCGAAGGGGTCCCGGCTACACCTTC	CASSNSGDWDRRGPGYTF
TRBV6-6	TRBJ2-1	TRBD1	TGTGCCAGCAGTTACCCTCTCGGGACAGGGGGAAATGAGCAGTTCTTC	CASSYPLGTGGNEQFF
TRBV5-1	TRBJ1-6	TRBD1	TGCGCCAGCAGCACTGACAGGGGGTCTAATTCACCCCTCCACTTT	CASSTDRGSNSPLHF
TRBV7-2	TRBJ2-2	TRBD2	TGTGCCAGCAGCCCCCGTAGGAGGACTAGCGGGAACACCGGGGAGCTGTTTTTT	CASSPRRRTSGNTGELFF
TRBV28	TRBJ2-7	NA	TGTGCCAGCAGTTTGCTCGGGATCCTCTACGAGCAGTACTTC	CASSLLGILYEQYF
TRBV6-5	TRBJ1-3	NA	TGTGCCAGCAGCAGGGAATACTCTGGAAACACCATATATTTT	CASSREYSGNTIYF
TRBV30	TRBJ2-1	TRBD1	TGTGCCTGGAGGTGGGACAGGACCCAACGAAATGAGCAGTTCTTC	CAWRWDRTQRNEQFF
TRBV18	TRBJ2-1	TRBD2	TGTGCCAGCTCACCGGGACTAGGGCTCCGAGATGAGCAGTTCTTC	CASSPGLGLRDEQFF
TRBV7-9	TRBJ2-3	NA	TGTGCCAGCAGCTGGCCCAGGGCGGGGGCTACAGATACGCAGTATTTT	CASSWPRAGATDTQYF
TRBV4-3	TRBJ2-3	NA	TGCGCCAGCAGCCAAGTGACAGCAGATACGCAGTATTTT	CASSQVTADTQYF
TRBV5-6	TRBJ1-1	TRBD1	TGTGCCAGCAGCTTGTCAGGGGGCGACGAAGCTTTCTTT	CASSLSGGDEAFF
TRBV27	TRBJ2-7	NA	TGTGCCAGCAGCTTACAGTCAGGGTCTTATCGCGAGCAGTACTTC	CASSLQSGSYREQYF
TRBV7-9	TRBJ1-5	NA	TGTGCCAGCAGCTTAGGGGCAGGCGATTATAGCAATCAGCCCCAGCATTTT	CASSLGAGDYSNQPQHF
TRBV9	TRBJ2-7	NA	TGTGCCAGCAGCGTAGCCCCAGGTAACTCCTACGAGCAGTACTTC	CASSVAPGNSYEQYF
TRBV5-6	TRBJ1-1	NA	TGTGCCAGCAGCTCGTGGACAGAGAACACTGAAGCTTTCTTT	CASSSWTENTEAFF
TRBV10-3	TRBJ2-2	TRBD2	TGTGCCATCAGTGTCGACCTAGCGGGAGTCCTGGGCACCGGGGAGCTGTTTTTT	CAISVDLAGVLGTGELFF
TRBV5-1	TRBJ2-3	TRBD1	TGCGCCAGCAGCTTGGCCAGACAGGGGAACACAGATACGCAGTATTTT	CASSLARQGNTDTQYF
TRBV6-4	TRBJ2-7	NA	TGTGCCAGCAGTGACTCGCCGCGTTCCGAGCAGTACTTC	CASSDSPRSEQYF
TRBV2	TRBJ2-2	NA	TGTGCCAGCAGAGACAAAGAGCGGGAGCTGTTTTTT	CASRDKERELFF
TRBV6-6	TRBJ1-2	TRBD1	TGTGCCACCGGGACAGACAATTATGGCTACACCTTC	CATGTDNYGYTF
TRBV19	TRBJ2-1	TRBD2	TGTGCCAGTAGTATCGGCGGGAGTAGGTGGAATGAGCAGTTCTTC	CASSIGGSRWNEQFF
TRBV10-3	TRBJ1-1	NA	TGTGCCATCAGCGGAAGACTGGACACTGAAGCTTTCTTT	CAISGRLDTEAFF
TRBV4-3	TRBJ1-2	TRBD1	TGCGCCAGCAGCCAAGATCGGGTACAGGGGGTCGGCTACACCTTC	CASSQDRVQGVGYTF
TRBV5-4	TRBJ1-6	NA	TGTGCCAGCAGCTTAGACACTTCACCCCTCCACTTT	CASSLDTSPLHF
TRBV19	TRBJ1-2	TRBD1	TGTGCCAGTAGTATAGAACCGGGACAGGGACACTATGGCTACACCTTC	CASSIEPGQGHYGYTF
TRBV11-2	TRBJ1-3	NA	TGTGCCAGCAGCTTAGCTACAGTCTACTCTGGAAACACCATATATTTT	CASSLATVYSGNTIYF
TRBV5-1	TRBJ2-1	TRBD2	TGCGCCAGCAACCTGGGACTAGCGGCCTCCTACAATGAGCAGTTCTTC	CASNLGLAASYNEQFF
TRBV5-1	TRBJ2-5	TRBD2	TGCGCCAGCAGCTTGTTCCCCGGGACTAGCGGGGGGTCGGAGACCCAGTACTTC	CASSLFPGTSGGSETQYF
TRBV11-2	TRBJ2-7	NA	TGTGCCAGCAGCTTAGATAGATACGAGCAGTACTTC	CASSLDRYEQYF
TRBV27	TRBJ2-1	TRBD2	TGTGCCAGCAGCATCACTAGCGACCCTACCTACAATGAGCAGTTCTTC	CASSITSDPTYNEQFF
TRBV5-1	TRBJ2-2	NA	TGCGCCAGCAGCTTGAGACTAGTGTCCGGGGAGCTGTTTTTT	CASSLRLVSGELFF
TRBV30	TRBJ1-6	NA	TGTGCCTGGAGGAACAGGGAGGGATCACCCCTCCACTTT	CAWRNREGSPLHF
TRBV10-3	TRBJ2-1	NA	TGTGCCATCAGTGACCCCAGGGAAAATGGGATCGATGAGCAGTTCTTC	CAISDPRENGIDEQFF
TRBV5-6	TRBJ1-1	NA	TGTGCCAGCAGCTGGACGGGGACTGAATATGTTTCTTTCTTT	CASSWTGTEYVSFF
TRBV28	TRBJ2-1	TRBD2	TGTGCCAGCCTCGCTTTGGGGCGGGAGGCCTACAATGAGCAGTTCTTC	CASLALGREAYNEQFF
TRBV19	TRBJ1-5	NA	TGTGCCAGTATGCGGACAGATTTCGTCGAGCCCCAGCATTTT	CASMRTDFVEPQHF
TRBV18	TRBJ1-3	NA	TGTGCCAGCTCACCAGTCCCAATAACAGGGAATTCACCTGGAAACACCATATATTTT	CASSPVPITGNSPGNTIYF
TRBV27	TRBJ2-7	TRBD2	TGTGCCAGCAGCCACCTGGGTAGCGGGAGAGACTACGAGCAGTACTTC	CASSHLGSGRDYEQYF
TRBV14	TRBJ2-7	NA	TGTGCCAGCAGCCAAGTTCTCAGGGGAGTTAACGAGCAGTACTTC	CASSQVLRGVNEQYF
TRBV29-1	TRBJ2-1	NA	TGCAGCGTTGAAGGGGGGGTTAGGTCCTACAATGAGCAGTTCTTC	CSVEGGVRSYNEQFF
TRBV19	TRBJ1-2	TRBD1	TGTGCCAGTAGTGGTCCGGGACAGGGGGACTATGGCTACACCTTC	CASSGPGQGDYGYTF